The 13 T cell receptor beta chains below come from one sample, sequenced in a study of blood T cell repertoires in COVID-19. Produced via immunoSEQ multiplex PCR; TCRdb's table is partial and in-frame only. The sample records over 250,000 clones, approximately 83% being singletons. Material for sequencing was peripheral blood. The receptors stem from a woman aged 50 to 60 who had recovered from COVID-19.

The chain is built from TRBV5-8 and TRBJ2-7; 8 nucleotides match TRBD1. The germline V gene encodes CDR1 SGHTS and CDR2 YDEGEE. The CDR3 runs to 14 residues. J lost 7 bases, V lost 4 bases, and 10 bases had no gene match. Here the CDR3 reads CASSPRTGHKEQYF. CDR3 nucleotide sequence: TGTGCCAGCAGCCCCCGGACAGGGCATAAAGAGCAGTACTTC. Complete variable domain (other parts from reference TRBV5-8 and TRBJ2-7): EAGVTQSPTHLIKTRGQQATLRCSPISGHTSVYWYQQALGLGLQFLLWYDEGEERNRGNFPPRFSGRQFPNYSSELNVNALELEDSALYLCASSPRTGHKEQYFGPGTRLTVT.

The chain is built from TRBV29-1 and TRBJ1-2, with unresolved D. The CDR3 is made up of 12 amino acids. Trimming took off 4 bases at V and 7 bases at J, with 13 bases between the two ends. In germline, CDR1 is SQVTM, CDR2 ANQGSEA. CDR3 sequence (DNA): TGCAGCGTTGGTAGGATACGGGGTGGCTACACCTTC. Residues: CSVGRIRGGYTF. Together with reference TRBV29-1 and TRBJ1-2, the CDR3 gives the full variable domain: SAVISQKPSRDICQRGTSLTIQCQVDSQVTMMFWYRQQPGQSLTLIATANQGSEATYESGFVIDKFPISRPNLTFSTLTVSNMSPEDSSIYLCSVGRIRGGYTFGSGTRLTVV.

This clone was recorded once. The V call is TRBV7-9, the J call TRBJ2-7; 7 bases fit TRBD1. The length of the CDR3 is 14 residues. V shed 5 bases, J shed 9 bases, and the junction held 13 bases outside the gene matches. Germline-derived CDR1 and CDR2 are SEHNR and FQNEAQ (reference sequence). The CDR3, as DNA: TGTGCCAGCAGCATTCTAACAGGGGAAGGAGCGCAGTACTTC. Encoded protein: CASSILTGEGAQYF.

The chain joins TRBV28 to TRBJ2-1; 9 bases agree with TRBD2. Trimming at V came to 5 bases and at J to 6 bases, leaving 5 bases not matched to a gene. Germline V gives CDR1 MDHEN, CDR2 SYDVKM. This CDR3 is 14 amino acids long. CDR3 amino acids: CASSPRLAVNEQFF. CDR3 coding DNA: TGTGCCAGCAGTCCCCGACTAGCGGTCAATGAGCAGTTCTTC.

The J gene is TRBJ1-1, the V gene TRBV27, with 9 bases that match TRBD1. The CDR3 length is 17 residues. Per the germline V gene, CDR1 is MNHEY and CDR2 is SMNVEV (reference sequence). Unmatched junction bases numbered 10, after V lost 4 bases and J lost 1 base. CDR3 residues: CASSSAGTGYWNTEAFF. The CDR3 bases are TGTGCCAGCAGTTCCGCCGGGACAGGGTATTGGAACACTGAAGCTTTCTTT.

V gene TRBV19 combines with J gene TRBJ2-5; 7 bases are shared with TRBD2. V was clipped by 5 bases and J by 1 base; unmatched bases: 10. This CDR3 is 16 amino acids long. Germline assignment: CDR1 LNHDA and CDR2 SQIVND (reference sequence). CDR3 protein: CASSFQATSPQETQYF. DNA of the CDR3: TGTGCCAGTAGTTTCCAAGCGACTAGCCCCCAAGAGACCCAGTACTTC.

This chain uses TRBV27 with TRBJ2-1, with a tentative D call TRBD1 (6 bases). Germline values: CDR1 MNHEY, CDR2 SMNVEV (reference sequence). The CDR3 consists of 16 residues. Trimming removed 0 bases at V and 1 base at J, with 10 bases between. The CDR3 loop is CASSLSRGESYNEQFF. CDR3 in DNA: TGTGCCAGCAGTTTATCCAGGGGCGAATCCTACAATGAGCAGTTCTTC.

This chain uses TRBV19 with TRBJ1-1; D may be TRBD1 (6 bases). CDR3 length equals 17 residues. CDR1 is LNHDA, CDR2 SQIVND, per germline (reference sequence). The V gene lost 3 bases and the J gene lost 1 base, with 18 bases spanning the gap. The CDR3 region has the DNA TGTGCCAGTAGTATGCTTCCCCAACAGGGACCGAACACTGAAGCTTTCTTT. Translation: CASSMLPQQGPNTEAFF.

The J gene is TRBJ2-7, the V gene TRBV4-1, with 11 bases matching TRBD2. Germline values: CDR1 MGHRA, CDR2 YSYEKL. This CDR3 has 19 amino acids. Unmatched junction bases numbered 11, after V lost 1 base and J lost 0 bases. CDR3 in DNA: TGCGCCAGCAGCCAAGCTAGCGGGGGGCCAGACACTCTCTCCTACGAGCAGTACTTC. Translated: CASSQASGGPDTLSYEQYF.

The chain is built from TRBV2 and TRBJ1-5; tentatively, D is TRBD1 (5 bases). CDR1 and CDR2 (germline): SNHLY, FYNNEI. CDR3 length: 15 residues. V was shortened by 6 bases and J by 5 bases, with 17 bases between the two germline ends. In DNA form, the CDR3 reads TGTGCCAGCAGACGTCATGAGACAGACTATCAGCCCCAGCATTTT. Its protein is CASRRHETDYQPQHF.

The sample holds a few counts of this clone. V usage is TRBV7-8 and J usage is TRBJ1-4; 10 bases line up with TRBD1. The CDR3 consists of 15 residues. Germline trimming cut 5 bases from V and 8 bases from J; bases unmatched to any gene: 8. The germline CDR1 and CDR2 sequences are SGHVS and FQNEAQ. The CDR3 reads CASSASGTGVEKLFF. The CDR3 DNA reads as TGTGCCAGCAGCGCATCCGGGACAGGGGTCGAAAAACTGTTTTTT. The full variable domain, its missing parts supplied by reference TRBV7-8 and TRBJ1-4, is GAGVSQSPRYKVAKRGQDVALRCDPISGHVSLFWYQQALGQGPEFLTYFQNEAQLDKSGLPSDRFFAERPEGSVSTLKIQRTQQEDSAVYLCASSASGTGVEKLFFGSGTQLSVL.

The sample holds one count of this clone. The J gene is TRBJ1-3, the V gene TRBV2, with 7 bases fitting TRBD1. V was clipped by 8 bases and J by 4 bases; unmatched bases: 11. The CDR3 extends over 15 amino acids. CDR1 is SNHLY and CDR2 is FYNNEI in the germline V gene. The DNA of the CDR3 is TGTGCCAGCGGAGGACGATTACAGGGGGGAAACACCATATATTTT. The encoded protein is CASGGRLQGGNTIYF.

The CDR3 protein is CASSLVRNSPLHF. The DNA for the CDR3 is TGTGCCAGCAGCTTAGTGAGGAATTCACCCCTCCACTTT. The chain carries TRBV7-8 and TRBJ1-6; no clear D. Trimming shortened V by 1 base and J by 7 bases, and 5 bases separated the two germline ends. This CDR3 is 13 amino acids long. CDR1 SGHVS and CDR2 FQNEAQ come from the germline V gene.